This is a list of T cell receptor beta chains from one sample in a study of blood T cell repertoires in COVID-19. Clones were read by immunoSEQ multiplex PCR, and TCRdb kept only the in-frame ones, dropping some. The table lists nearly 15,000 clones, roughly nine tenths of them singletons. Input material: peripheral blood. The receptor set was obtained from a human donor in a cohort sampled during active COVID-19. CDR3s include the opening cysteine and the closing phenylalanine or tryptophan. D genes are given only for firm matches. The size entry is marked missing in some rows and otherwise reads once, few, many or a size class.

-	15	TRBV4-1	TRBJ1-5	-	CASSREPGSNQPQHF	TGCGCCAGCAGCCGCGAGCCCGGGAGCAATCAGCCCCAGCATTTT
-	13	TRBV6-5	TRBJ1-2	TRBD1	CASRPQGVHGYTF	TGTGCCAGCAGGCCTCAGGGGGTCCATGGCTACACCTTC
-	15	TRBV3-1/TRBV3-2	TRBJ1-3	TRBD1	CASSTTGYSGNTIYF	TGTGCCAGCAGCACGACAGGGTACTCTGGAAACACCATATATTTT
-	17	TRBV5-6	TRBJ1-2	TRBD1	CASSYTGTGAGMGGYTF	TGTGCCAGCAGCTACACCGGGACAGGGGCAGGTATGGGTGGCTACACCTTC
-	14	TRBV5-1	TRBJ2-1	-	CASSFSTGTNEQFF	TGCGCCAGCAGCTTCTCCACAGGGACCAATGAGCAGTTCTTC
-	13	TRBV6-5	TRBJ1-2	-	CASSSRGSTGYTF	TGTGCCAGCAGTTCTAGGGGGAGTACGGGCTACACCTTC
-	14	TRBV18	TRBJ1-2	-	CASSRGNLGYGYTF	TGTGCCAGCTCCCGAGGGAACTTAGGCTATGGCTACACCTTC
-	13	TRBV6-5	TRBJ1-1	-	CATLDGGNTEAFF	TGTGCCACCTTAGACGGAGGGAACACTGAAGCTTTCTTT
-	13	TRBV2	TRBJ1-5	-	CASSDRGEQPQHF	TGTGCCAGCAGTGACCGGGGAGAGCAGCCCCAGCATTTT
-	13	TRBV3-1/TRBV3-2	TRBJ1-2	-	CASSSTGLYGYTF	TGTGCCAGCAGCTCGACAGGTCTTTATGGCTACACCTTC
-	13	TRBV25-1	TRBJ1-1	-	CASIEERGTEAFF	TGTGCCAGCATAGAGGAGAGAGGAACTGAAGCTTTCTTT
once	16	TRBV5-6	TRBJ2-2	TRBD1	CASSSPGQGITGELFF	TGTGCCAGCAGCTCACCGGGACAGGGGATCACCGGGGAGCTGTTTTTT
-	17	TRBV11-2	TRBJ1-2	TRBD1	CASSPRTGLGGVGGYTF	TGTGCCAGCAGCCCCCGGACAGGTTTAGGCGGAGTCGGTGGCTACACCTTC
-	16	TRBV7-6	TRBJ1-3	TRBD1	CASSLAQQGAGNTIYF	TGTGCCAGCAGCTTAGCCCAACAGGGGGCCGGAAACACCATATATTTT
-	13	TRBV3-1/TRBV3-2	TRBJ1-6	TRBD1	CASRTGRVSPLHF	TGTGCCAGCCGGACAGGGAGGGTCTCACCCCTCCACTTT
-	15	TRBV3-1/TRBV3-2	TRBJ2-3	TRBD1	CASSQDQGGWDTQYF	TGTGCCAGCAGCCAAGATCAAGGGGGCTGGGATACGCAGTATTTT
-	15	TRBV13	TRBJ1-1	-	CASTPPGGWATEAFF	TGTGCCAGCACCCCGCCGGGGGGCTGGGCCACTGAAGCTTTCTTT
-	16	TRBV15	TRBJ2-5	TRBD2	CATSARSGGLQETQYF	TGTGCCACCAGCGCCCGTAGCGGGGGGCTTCAAGAGACCCAGTACTTC
-	16	TRBV30	TRBJ1-5	-	CAWSAGTGNTAQPQHF	TGTGCCTGGAGCGCGGGCACAGGGAACACAGCTCAGCCCCAGCATTTT
once	17	TRBV10-3	TRBJ2-5	TRBD2	CAISAGTSGGATETQYF	TGTGCCATCAGTGCCGGGACTAGCGGGGGGGCCACGGAGACCCAGTACTTC
-	15	TRBV21-1	TRBJ2-3	-	CASSTGDTGTDTQYF	TGTGCCAGCAGCACGGGAGACACGGGCACAGATACGCAGTATTTT
-	13	TRBV19	TRBJ1-1	-	CATPIPGGTEAFF	TGTGCCACCCCCATCCCTGGAGGCACTGAAGCTTTCTTT
-	15	TRBV27	TRBJ1-6	TRBD1	CASSPRDSLNSPLHF	TGTGCCAGCAGTCCCCGGGACAGCCTTAATTCACCCCTCCACTTT
-	14	TRBV6-5	TRBJ1-5	TRBD1	CASGRDRGNQPQHF	TGTGCCAGCGGTCGAGACAGGGGCAATCAGCCCCAGCATTTT
once	13	TRBV6-5	TRBJ1-1	-	CASTPGENTEAFF	TGTGCCAGCACCCCGGGGGAGAACACTGAAGCTTTCTTT
few	13	TRBV6-5	TRBJ2-2	-	CASGGHNTGELFF	TGTGCCAGCGGGGGACATAACACCGGGGAGCTGTTTTTT
-	16	TRBV10-1	TRBJ1-3	-	CASSESGPTSGNTIYF	TGCGCCAGCAGTGAGTCGGGCCCTACCTCTGGAAACACCATATATTTT
-	16	TRBV6-1	TRBJ1-3	-	CASSGRTEISGNTIYF	TGTGCCAGCAGTGGGAGGACGGAGATCTCTGGAAACACCATATATTTT
-	16	TRBV3-1/TRBV3-2	TRBJ1-2	-	CASSPEVGSDGTGYTF	TGTGCCAGCAGCCCCGAGGTTGGCAGCGACGGTACTGGCTACACCTTC
-	15	TRBV3-1/TRBV3-2	TRBJ1-6	-	CASSLTWDTNSPLHF	TGTGCCAGCAGCTTAACCTGGGACACGAATTCACCCCTCCACTTT
-	14	TRBV6-6	TRBJ2-2	-	CASSPERAGGELFF	TGTGCCAGCAGCCCAGAAAGGGCAGGGGGGGAGCTGTTTTTT
-	14	TRBV14	TRBJ1-2	TRBD1	CASSRQGGSYGYTF	TGTGCCAGCAGCCGCCAGGGGGGATCCTATGGCTACACCTTC
-	15	TRBV3-1/TRBV3-2	TRBJ1-1	TRBD1	CASSQVKGQTTEAFF	TGTGCCAGCAGCCAAGTAAAGGGACAGACCACTGAAGCTTTCTTT
-	15	TRBV3-1/TRBV3-2	TRBJ2-3	-	CASSQGAGVADTQYF	TGTGCCAGCAGCCAAGGGGCAGGGGTGGCAGATACGCAGTATTTT
few	16	TRBV9	TRBJ2-2	TRBD1	CASSATGARNTGELFF	TGTGCCAGCAGCGCTACAGGGGCCCGGAACACCGGGGAGCTGTTTTTT
-	17	TRBV3-1/TRBV3-2	TRBJ2-1	-	CASSHDPGTESYNEQFF	TGTGCCAGCAGCCACGATCCCGGGACTGAGTCCTACAATGAGCAGTTCTTC
-	14	TRBV5-8	TRBJ1-4	-	CASSRGGANEKLFF	TGTGCCAGCAGCAGGGGGGGAGCTAATGAAAAACTGTTTTTT
-	12	TRBV19	TRBJ1-1	-	CASLASRREAFF	TGTGCCAGTTTAGCCAGCAGACGTGAAGCTTTCTTT
-	12	TRBV6-5	TRBJ1-3	-	CATSLGGNTIYF	TGTGCCACCTCTCTCGGAGGCAACACCATATATTTT
-	15	TRBV7-2	TRBJ1-3	-	CASSSGHDSGNTIYF	TGTGCCAGCAGCTCGGGACACGACTCTGGAAACACCATATATTTT
few	13	TRBV7-9	TRBJ1-1	-	CASSLGGLTEAFF	TGTGCCAGCAGCCTCGGGGGGCTGACTGAAGCTTTCTTT
-	14	TRBV7-2	TRBJ2-7	TRBD2	CASSLGAGSYEQYF	TGTGCCAGCAGCTTAGGAGCGGGGTCCTACGAGCAGTACTTC
-	17	TRBV7-2	TRBJ2-5	TRBD2	CASSLGLAGPAGETQYF	TGTGCCAGCAGCTTGGGACTAGCGGGGCCCGCCGGGGAGACCCAGTACTTC
-	19	TRBV3-1/TRBV3-2	TRBJ2-5	TRBD2	CASSPLLGGGLMLQETQYF	TGTGCCAGCAGCCCTCTACTTGGCGGGGGGCTAATGCTCCAAGAGACCCAGTACTTC
-	14	TRBV3-1/TRBV3-2	TRBJ1-2	TRBD1	CASSGTEVNYGYTF	TGTGCCAGCAGCGGGACAGAAGTTAACTATGGCTACACCTTC
-	12	TRBV29-1	TRBJ1-1	TRBD1	CSARQGNTEAFF	TGCAGCGCTCGACAGGGGAACACTGAAGCTTTCTTT
-	17	TRBV5-8	TRBJ2-3	-	CASSLEGGTVPTDTQYF	TGTGCCAGCAGCTTGGAAGGGGGGACAGTCCCGACAGATACGCAGTATTTT
-	14	TRBV4-1	TRBJ1-5	-	CASSQEGGTKPQHF	TGCGCCAGCAGCCAAGAAGGAGGGACGAAGCCCCAGCATTTT
-	18	TRBV5-1	TRBJ1-5	TRBD1	CASSPGSGTGAFNQPQHF	TGCGCCAGCAGCCCGGGATCCGGGACAGGGGCTTTCAATCAGCCCCAGCATTTT
-	12	TRBV7-9	TRBJ2-4	-	CASSPPRGIQYF	TGTGCCAGCAGCCCTCCTCGGGGCATTCAGTACTTC
-	16	TRBV2	TRBJ1-2	-	CARSMEGRGANYGYTF	TGTGCCAGGTCGATGGAGGGCCGGGGCGCTAACTATGGCTACACCTTC
-	16	TRBV5-1	TRBJ1-1	-	CASSLEITDSKAEAFF	TGCGCCAGCAGCTTGGAGATTACGGACAGTAAGGCTGAAGCTTTCTTT
-	15	TRBV13	TRBJ2-3	TRBD2	CASLLAGGPTDTQYF	TGTGCCAGCCTATTAGCGGGGGGGCCGACAGATACGCAGTATTTT
-	13	TRBV5-4	TRBJ2-5	-	CASSVDRQETQYF	TGTGCCAGCAGCGTTGATAGACAAGAGACCCAGTACTTC
-	16	TRBV7-6	TRBJ2-1	TRBD2	CASSFGGTSGQNEQFF	TGTGCCAGCAGCTTTGGGGGGACTAGCGGTCAAAATGAGCAGTTCTTC
-	13	TRBV12-3/TRBV12-4	TRBJ2-2	TRBD1	CASRRTGTGELFF	TGTGCCAGCAGGCGGACAGGGACCGGGGAGCTGTTTTTT
-	14	TRBV18	TRBJ1-2	-	CASSPGTPRGGYTF	TGTGCCAGCTCACCCGGGACACCCAGGGGAGGCTACACCTTC
-	12	TRBV12-3/TRBV12-4	TRBJ1-4	-	CASSLASEKLFF	TGTGCCAGCAGTTTAGCCAGTGAAAAACTGTTTTTT
-	15	TRBV4-1	TRBJ1-1	TRBD1	CASSRTGTVNTEAFF	TGCGCCAGCAGCCGAACCGGGACAGTGAACACTGAAGCTTTCTTT